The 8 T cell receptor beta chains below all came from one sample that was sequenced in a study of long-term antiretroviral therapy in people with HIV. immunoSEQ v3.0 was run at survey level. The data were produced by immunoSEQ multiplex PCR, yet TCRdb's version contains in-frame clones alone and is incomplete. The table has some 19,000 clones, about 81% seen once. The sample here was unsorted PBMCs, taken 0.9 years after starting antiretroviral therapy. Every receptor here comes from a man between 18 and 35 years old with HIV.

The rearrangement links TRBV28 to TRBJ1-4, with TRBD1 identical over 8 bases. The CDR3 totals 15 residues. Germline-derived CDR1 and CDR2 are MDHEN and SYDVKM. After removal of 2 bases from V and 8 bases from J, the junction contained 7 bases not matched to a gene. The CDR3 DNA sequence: TGTGCCAGCAGTTTAGTTGTCAGGGGGCGCGAAAAACTGTTTTTT. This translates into CASSLVVRGREKLFF.

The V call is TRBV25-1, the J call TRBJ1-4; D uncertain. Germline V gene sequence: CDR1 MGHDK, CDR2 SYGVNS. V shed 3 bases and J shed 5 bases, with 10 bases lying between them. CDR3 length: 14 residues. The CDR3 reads CASSEPASNEKLFF. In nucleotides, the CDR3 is TGTGCCAGCAGTGAGCCGGCTTCCAATGAAAAACTGTTTTTT.

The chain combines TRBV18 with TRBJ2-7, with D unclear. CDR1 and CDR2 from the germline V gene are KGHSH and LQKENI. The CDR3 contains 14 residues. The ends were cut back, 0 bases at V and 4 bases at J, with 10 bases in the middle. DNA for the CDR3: TGTGCCAGCTCACCACCTGGCAGGTTTTACGAGCAGTACTTC. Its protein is CASSPPGRFYEQYF.

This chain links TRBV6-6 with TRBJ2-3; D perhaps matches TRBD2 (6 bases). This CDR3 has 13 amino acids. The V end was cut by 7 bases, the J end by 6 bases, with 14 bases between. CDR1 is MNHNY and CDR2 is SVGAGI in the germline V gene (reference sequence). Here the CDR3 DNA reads TGTGCCAGCAAAACAAAGCGGGCCGATACGCAGTATTTT. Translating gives CASKTKRADTQYF.

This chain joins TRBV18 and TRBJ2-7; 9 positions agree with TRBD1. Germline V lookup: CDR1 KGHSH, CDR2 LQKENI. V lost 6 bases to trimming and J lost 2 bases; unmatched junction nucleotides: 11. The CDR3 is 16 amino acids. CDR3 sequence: CASSENRGRNAYEQYF. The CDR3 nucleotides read TGTGCCAGCTCGGAGAACAGGGGGCGCAACGCCTACGAGCAGTACTTC.

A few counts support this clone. In DNA form, the CDR3 reads TGTGCCAGCAGCGACGGGACTGAGGAGGGCGAGCAGTACTTC. Amino acid sequence: CASSDGTEEGEQYF. J is TRBJ2-7 and V is TRBV2; a weak D match, TRBD2 (6 bases). The V end was cut by 6 bases, the J end by 6 bases, with 18 bases between. The CDR3 covers 14 residues. Germline V CDR1 and CDR2: SNHLY, FYNNEI.

The CDR3 spells CASSSDYGYTF. CDR3 DNA: TGTGCCAGCAGTTCCGACTATGGCTACACCTTC. The chain links TRBV7-9 to TRBJ1-2, with unresolved D. The length of the CDR3 is 11 residues. Trimming pared 6 bases from V and 3 bases from J, leaving 5 bases between. Germline V CDR1 and CDR2: SEHNR, FQNEAQ (reference sequence).

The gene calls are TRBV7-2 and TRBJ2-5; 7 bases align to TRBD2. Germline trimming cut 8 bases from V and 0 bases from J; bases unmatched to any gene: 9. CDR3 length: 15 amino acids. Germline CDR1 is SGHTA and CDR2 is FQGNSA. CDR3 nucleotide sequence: TGTGCCAGCGCCGGTCTAGCGGAGCACCAAGAGACCCAGTACTTC. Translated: CASAGLAEHQETQYF.